This TCR beta chain was captured by sequencing in a study of cytomegalovirus exposure and HLA in healthy donors. General study findings and limits: For TCR beta chains, V- and J-gene trimming was later linked to a missense DCLRE1C variant. According to an earlier analysis, most TCR beta V segments yielded productive rearrangements about 90% or about 30% of the time.

Researchers ran the PCR with 60 Vbeta and 13 Jbeta primers. Data came from immunoSEQ multiplex PCR; TCRdb stores just in-frame clones and leaves some out. This table lists 40,000 to 50,000 clones. For this clone: Its antigen is not identified.

The CDR3 extends over 13 amino acids. The V gene end was trimmed by 7 bases and the J gene end by 6 bases; junction bases not matched to a gene: 9. Germline CDR1 and CDR2: MDHEN and SYDVKM. The chain is built from TRBV28 and TRBJ2-7; 7 bases line up with TRBD1. The sample consisted of PBMCs. The receptor comes from a woman aged 40 to 50 in good health and CMV-seronegative. CDR3 bases: TGTGCCAGCATAAGACAGGGCAGCCTCGAGCAGTACTTC. Translating gives CASIRQGSLEQYF.